Below, 20 T cell receptor beta chains from the same sample are listed, as sequenced in a study of blood T cell repertoires in COVID-19. Data came from immunoSEQ multiplex PCR; TCRdb stores just in-frame clones and leaves some out. The data hold 360,000 or so clones, with around four fifths observed a single time. The specimen was PBMCs or T cells enriched from blood (not recorded which). Every receptor here comes from a woman aged 50 to 60 who had recovered from COVID-19.

J is TRBJ2-1 and V is TRBV9; D possibly corresponds to TRBD2 (6 bases). The CDR3 contains 15 residues. The germline CDR1 and CDR2 sequences are SGDLS and YYNGEE. V was pared by 2 bases and J by 6 bases, with 15 bases between. The CDR3 DNA is TGTGCCAGCAGCGTTGGGGGACTTCTTTCCAATGAGCAGTTCTTC. It encodes CASSVGGLLSNEQFF.

V usage is TRBV2 and J usage is TRBJ2-1; 10 bases map to TRBD1. V dropped 8 bases and J dropped 10; count of bases not matched to a gene: 11. This CDR3 has 14 amino acids. Germline values: CDR1 SNHLY, CDR2 FYNNEI. The CDR3 DNA follows: TGTGCCAGCGGTTCCGGGACAGGGGCCAGGGAGCAGTTCTTC. Its translation is CASGSGTGAREQFF.

J is TRBJ2-3 and V is TRBV15; 8 bases fit TRBD2. Germline V lookup: CDR1 LNHNV, CDR2 YYDKDF (reference sequence). This CDR3 has 16 residues. Trimming took 4 bases from V and 1 from J; bases not matched to a gene: 7. The CDR3 spells CATSTRSGSGTDTQYF. The DNA of the CDR3 is TGTGCCACCAGCACCCGAAGCGGGAGTGGCACAGATACGCAGTATTTT. The full variable domain, in which reference TRBV15 and TRBJ2-3 provide the parts outside the CDR3, is DAMVIQNPRYQVTQFGKPVTLSCSQTLNHNVMYWYQQKSSQAPKLLFHYYDKDFNNEADTPDNFQSRRPNTSFCFLDIRSPGLGDTAMYLCATSTRSGSGTDTQYFGPGTRLTVL.

The gene calls are TRBV30 and TRBJ1-5; 7 positions agree with TRBD1. Germline values: CDR1 GTSNPN, CDR2 SVGIG (reference sequence). The CDR3 has 13 residues. After removal of 4 bases from V and 4 bases from J, the junction contained 4 bases not matched to a gene. The CDR3 loop reads CAWTTGDNQPQHF. CDR3 DNA: TGTGCCTGGACTACAGGGGATAATCAGCCCCAGCATTTT.

J is TRBJ2-2 and V is TRBV5-4; TRBD2 agrees at 13 bases. The CDR3 has 18 residues. Germline loops: CDR1 SGHNT, CDR2 YYREEE (reference sequence). The junction had 11 bases not matched to a gene; V was cut back by 4 bases and J by 5 bases. CDR3 coding DNA: TGTGCCAGCAGCCCGGGACTAGCGGGAATGGGTGGAACCGGGGAGCTGTTTTTT. Its protein product is CASSPGLAGMGGTGELFF.

This clone was seen once. The genes are TRBV30 and TRBJ2-3; 8 nucleotides agree with TRBD1. V lost 8 bases to trimming and J lost 10 bases; unmatched junction nucleotides: 14. Per the germline V gene, CDR1 is GTSNPN and CDR2 is SVGIG (reference sequence). There are 13 residues in the CDR3. The CDR3, as DNA: TGTGCCAGCCGGGACAGGCGAATGTCGGCGCAGTATTTT. It is translated as CASRDRRMSAQYF.

The rearrangement uses TRBV4-1 and TRBJ1-2; the D is unclear. CDR3 size: 14 residues. Germline values: CDR1 MGHRA, CDR2 YSYEKL. Trimming removed 2 bases from V and 4 bases from J, with 11 bases in between. The CDR3 DNA reads TGCGCCAGCAGCCAACCCCTGGAGACCTATGGCTACACCTTC. Protein: CASSQPLETYGYTF.

The chain joins TRBV27 to TRBJ1-1, with D uncertain. Germline V gene data show CDR1 as MNHEY and CDR2 as SMNVEV (reference sequence). Between the trimmed V and J ends, which lost 6 bases and 1 base, there was a span of 12 bases. The CDR3 sequence is 14 residues long. CDR3 DNA: TGTGCCAGCAGCCAGTTGGCCCAGAACACTGAAGCTTTCTTT. Encoded protein: CASSQLAQNTEAFF.

The chain joins TRBV13 to TRBJ2-1; tentative D call: TRBD1 (5 bases). The CDR3 has 17 amino acids. Per germline, CDR1 PRHDT and CDR2 FYEKMQ (reference sequence). The V end was cut by 2 bases, the J end by 0 bases, with 14 bases between. CDR3 region: CASSLMGRSSSYNEQFF. Written as DNA, the CDR3 is TGTGCCAGCAGCTTAATGGGGCGGTCGAGCTCCTACAATGAGCAGTTCTTC.

CDR3: CASRFPGVETQYF. CDR3 bases: TGTGCCAGCAGATTTCCAGGGGTGGAGACCCAGTACTTC. The chain employs TRBV7-2 and TRBJ2-5; D might be TRBD1 (6 bases). CDR1 SGHTA and CDR2 FQGNSA come from the germline V gene. V was shortened by 6 bases and J by 5 bases, with 13 bases between the two germline ends. The CDR3 has 13 residues.

The table lists this clone with a few counts. This chain links TRBV19 with TRBJ1-2; TRBD1 matches 8 bases. V shed 6 bases and J 4 bases; nucleotides not matched to a gene: 7. Germline V gene data show CDR1 as LNHDA and CDR2 as SQIVND (reference sequence). The CDR3 is 14 residues long. CDR3 DNA sequence: TGTGCCAGTAGCCCCGACAGGGGATTCTATGGCTACACCTTC. Its protein product is CASSPDRGFYGYTF.

This clone was seen once. The chain couples TRBV4-1 to TRBJ1-6, with D possibly being TRBD1 (6 bases). Deletions cut 5 bases from V and 9 bases from J, with 14 bases between. The CDR3 is 14 residues long. Germline V gene data show CDR1 as MGHRA and CDR2 as YSYEKL. The CDR3 nucleotides read TGCGCCAGCAGCAGGGACAAACTCTCTTCACCCCTCCACTTT. Translated, it gives CASSRDKLSSPLHF.

The gene calls are TRBV30 and TRBJ1-2, with D possibly matching TRBD1 (6 bases). V gave up 0 bases and J gave up 4 bases, with 9 bases separating them. The length of the CDR3 is 13 residues. Germline V lookup: CDR1 GTSNPN, CDR2 SVGIG (reference sequence). CDR3 DNA sequence: TGTGCCTGGAGTGTACAGGGCCCCTATGGCTACACCTTC. Protein: CAWSVQGPYGYTF.

The table lists this clone with a few counts. The chain joins TRBV6-2 or TRBV6-3 to TRBJ2-3; D may be TRBD2 (7 bases). V lost 2 bases and J 4 bases, leaving 19 bases between the germline ends. CDR1 is MNHEY and CDR2 is SVGEGT in the germline V gene. CDR3 size: 17 residues. This CDR3 is CASSYPAQGGEPDTQYF. CDR3 sequence (DNA): TGTGCCAGCAGTTACCCGGCACAGGGAGGGGAACCAGATACGCAGTATTTT.

The rearrangement joins TRBV6-6 to TRBJ1-6; D perhaps matches TRBD1 (6 bases). The CDR3 length is 19 residues. Trimming cost V 5 bases and J 0 bases, with 20 bases left between them. Looked up from germline, CDR1 is MNHNY and CDR2 is SVGAGI (reference sequence). The CDR3 DNA reads TGTGCCAGCAGTCAAAAAGGGGGGGGAGGGTTCTCCTATAATTCACCCCTCCACTTT. Its protein is CASSQKGGGGFSYNSPLHF.

The chain links TRBV5-1 to TRBJ2-2; 10 bases match TRBD1. There are 14 residues in the CDR3. The germline V gene has CDR1 SGHRS and CDR2 YFSETQ. V gave up 5 bases and J gave up 5 bases; unmatched junction bases: 3. The CDR3 here is CASRGQGETGELFF. The CDR3 coding sequence is TGCGCCAGCAGAGGACAGGGGGAGACCGGGGAGCTGTTTTTT.

In DNA, the CDR3 is TGTGCCAGCAGGGGACTTGGGAACACCGGGGAGCTGTTTTTT. It is translated as CASRGLGNTGELFF. This chain joins TRBV7-2 and TRBJ2-2; weak D call: TRBD2 (6 bases). The CDR3 is 14 residues long. V was shortened by 6 bases and J by 1 base, with 9 bases between the two germline ends. The V gene's germline CDR1 is SGHTA and CDR2 FQGNSA.

The V and J genes are TRBV7-8 and TRBJ1-2, with 7 positions matching TRBD1. The CDR3 extends over 14 amino acids. Germline V gene sequence: CDR1 SGHVS, CDR2 FQNEAQ. With 4 bases clipped from V and 3 bases from J, the junction kept 5 bases outside the gene matches. For the CDR3, the DNA is TGTGCCAGCAGCTCGGATCAGGGGGACTATGGCTACACCTTC. This encodes CASSSDQGDYGYTF.

The genes are TRBV16 and TRBJ1-1; possibly TRBD1 for D (5 bases). Germline CDR1 and CDR2: KGHSY and FQNENV. This CDR3 spans 15 amino acids. V was shortened by 1 base and J by 3 bases, with 12 bases between the two germline ends. The CDR3 nucleotides are TGTGCCAGCAGCCAATTGGGGGGAAGTTACACTGAAGCTTTCTTT. It specifies CASSQLGGSYTEAFF. Supplemented by reference TRBV16 and TRBJ1-1, the full variable domain reads GEEVAQTPKHLVRGEGQKAKLYCAPIKGHSYVFWYQQVLKNEFKFLISFQNENVFDETGMPKERFSAKCLPNSPCSLEIQATKLEDSAVYFCASSQLGGSYTEAFFGQGTRLTVV.

This clone has a handful of counts. The chain employs TRBV28 and TRBJ1-6, with TRBD1 identical over 10 bases. V lost 5 bases to trimming and J lost 6 bases; unmatched junction nucleotides: 7. This CDR3 comprises 16 residues. In germline, CDR1 is MDHEN, CDR2 SYDVKM. DNA of the CDR3: TGTGCCAGCAGTCCCCGACAGGGGGCGGGTAATTCACCCCTCCACTTT. Translating it yields CASSPRQGAGNSPLHF. Using reference TRBV28 and TRBJ1-6 for the parts outside the CDR3, the full variable domain is DVKVTQSSRYLVKRTGEKVFLECVQDMDHENMFWYRQDPGLGLRLIYFSYDVKMKEKGDIPEGYSVSREKKERFSLILESASTNQTSMYLCASSPRQGAGNSPLHFGNGTRLTVT.